Listed here are 26 T cell receptor beta chains from one sample, sequenced in a study of shared clonotypes between healthy human individuals (dated by TCRdb to between 2020 and 2021). The library relied on the immunoSEQ multiplex PCR assay. TCRdb took this table from immuneACCESS and kept in-frame rearrangements with V and J called. Such tables lack part of the clones; where checked against another copy, unresolved V genes explain under half of the gap, and the rest is unexplained. This sample holds fewer than 2.5 million clones; under 95% were observed only once. The ten most abundant clones make up approximately 0.37% of the sample. The specimen was naive CD4+ T cells from PBMCs. According to the study, the label for this sample's cell subset or site signals: CD45RA+ positively selected. The receptors were sampled from a man aged 18 to 30 in good health. Some clones in this sample may be carry-over from other donors' samples.

A remark on this clone: Other DNA sequences from this sample encode an identical CDR3 as well. The chain combines TRBV7-9 with TRBJ2-1; 12 bases fit TRBD2. CDR1 is SEHNR, CDR2 FQNEAQ, per germline (reference sequence). The CDR3 is 15 residues long. The junction had 6 bases not matched to a gene; V was cut back by 6 bases and J by 6 bases. This CDR3 is CASSPWTSGTNEQFF. Here the CDR3 DNA reads TGTGCCAGCAGTCCGTGGACTAGCGGGACCAATGAGCAGTTCTTC.

As for this clone: This sample also contains other DNA sequences that code for the same CDR3. The chain combines TRBV7-9 with TRBJ2-5, with a possible D match to TRBD2 (5 bases). This CDR3 spans 12 amino acids. The V gene's germline CDR1 is SEHNR and CDR2 FQNEAQ (reference sequence). The V end was cut by 5 bases, the J end by 4 bases, with 8 bases between. The CDR3 is CASSPRGETQYF. CDR3 coding DNA: TGTGCCAGCAGCCCCCGGGGAGAGACCCAGTACTTC.

The chain joins TRBV2 to TRBJ1-4, with TRBD1 identical over 8 bases. The germline V gene encodes CDR1 SNHLY and CDR2 FYNNEI. The CDR3 sequence is 13 residues long. The ends lost 8 bases at V and 8 bases at J; junction bases unmatched: 7. CDR3 amino acids: CASGRGRQEKLFF. CDR3 in DNA: TGTGCCAGCGGCAGGGGGCGTCAAGAAAAACTGTTTTTT.

This chain joins TRBV5-3 and TRBJ1-2; D unclear. TRBV5-3 is noted as an ORF with a role that remains uncertain. CDR3 length: 18 amino acids. Trimming stripped 1 base from V and 5 bases from J, with 24 bases between. The CDR3 DNA follows: TGTGCCAGAAGCTTGTTGCAGACCCCACTCCAACTTTCGTATGGCTACACCTTC. Encoded protein: CARSLLQTPLQLSYGYTF.

The chain joins TRBV27 to TRBJ1-2, with D maybe TRBD1 (6 bases). The germline V gene has CDR1 MNHEY and CDR2 SMNVEV (reference sequence). Trimming pared 5 bases from V and 6 bases from J, leaving 13 bases between. The CDR3 consists of 13 residues. The CDR3 bases are TGTGCCAGCAGTCCCCAGGGGTCCAATGGCTACACCTTC. This codes for CASSPQGSNGYTF.

The rearrangement uses TRBV7-2 and TRBJ2-1, with 9 bases aligning to TRBD2. Germline CDR1 is SGHTA and CDR2 is FQGNSA. V dropped 4 bases and J dropped 9; count of bases not matched to a gene: 13. This CDR3 is built from 16 residues. CDR3 in amino acids: CASSSFWGTSSAEQFF. CDR3 sequence (DNA): TGTGCCAGCAGCTCCTTCTGGGGGACTAGCAGCGCTGAGCAGTTCTTC.

The chain has TRBV6-1 and TRBJ2-7; 8 bases are shared with TRBD1. Trimming cost V 4 bases and J 9 bases; bases outside gene matches: 14. Germline CDR1 MNHNS, CDR2 SASEGT. The CDR3 is made up of 15 amino acids. The CDR3 nucleotides read TGTGCCAGCAGTGCACTGGACAGGGCCTATGTTGCGCAGTACTTC. Its translation: CASSALDRAYVAQYF.

V usage is TRBV7-6 and J usage is TRBJ1-2; possibly TRBD1 for D (6 bases). Germline V lookup: CDR1 SGHVS, CDR2 FNYEAQ. The V and J ends lost 1 base and 3 bases respectively, with 12 bases between them. This CDR3 contains 15 residues. CDR3 sequence reads: CASSLGITGHYGYTF. The CDR3 DNA reads TGTGCCAGCAGCTTAGGGATCACAGGGCACTATGGCTACACCTTC.

This sequence joins TRBV15 and TRBJ2-1, with 10 bases identical to TRBD1. CDR1 and CDR2 from the germline V gene are LNHNV and YYDKDF (reference sequence). The J segment lost 0 bases and the V segment lost 0 bases, leaving 11 bases of the junction unmatched. The CDR3 totals 20 residues. CDR3 protein: CATSRDLGTGVISSYNEQFF. The CDR3 bases are TGTGCCACCAGCAGAGATTTAGGGACAGGGGTGATTAGCTCCTACAATGAGCAGTTCTTC. Full variable domain (remainder filled in from reference TRBV15 and TRBJ2-1): DAMVIQNPRYQVTQFGKPVTLSCSQTLNHNVMYWYQQKSSQAPKLLFHYYDKDFNNEADTPDNFQSRRPNTSFCFLDIRSPGLGDTAMYLCATSRDLGTGVISSYNEQFFGPGTRLTVL.

This clone has only a few counts. The chain has TRBV2 and TRBJ1-5; D is uncertain. V gave up 6 bases and J gave up 3 bases, with 6 bases separating them. Germline V lookup: CDR1 SNHLY, CDR2 FYNNEI. The CDR3 has 12 amino acids. CDR3 sequence (DNA): TGTGCCAGCAGACTTCTCAATCAGCCCCAGCATTTT. This encodes CASRLLNQPQHF.

This rearrangement joins TRBV28 to TRBJ2-5; D is tentatively TRBD1 or TRBD2 (5 bases each). The CDR3 has 14 amino acids. Looked up from germline, CDR1 is MDHEN and CDR2 is SYDVKM. Trimming left V 4 bases short and J 5 bases short, with 14 bases between. CDR3 residues: CASSSGPLRETQYF. CDR3 sequence (DNA): TGTGCCAGCAGTTCGGGACCCCTGAGGGAGACCCAGTACTTC.

The rearrangement joins TRBV14 to TRBJ2-1, with 10 positions matching TRBD2. From germline, CDR1 is SGHDN and CDR2 FVKESK. The length of the CDR3 is 18 residues. Trimming at V came to 3 bases and at J to 3 bases, leaving 11 bases not matched to a gene. CDR3 protein: CASSHGTSALLRYNEQFF. Written as DNA, the CDR3 is TGTGCCAGCAGCCACGGGACTAGCGCGCTCCTTCGCTACAATGAGCAGTTCTTC.

V gene TRBV6-5 combines with J gene TRBJ1-3; D is unresolved. This CDR3 has 15 amino acids. The V end lost 4 bases, the J end lost 2 bases, and 12 bases lay between the germline ends. CDR1 is MNHEY and CDR2 is SVGAGI in the germline V gene. Here the CDR3 reads CASSFRTQPGNTIYF. The CDR3, as DNA: TGTGCCAGCAGTTTCCGAACCCAACCTGGAAACACCATATATTTT.

The chain links TRBV19 to TRBJ2-7; D might be TRBD1 (6 bases). The length of the CDR3 is 14 residues. Trimming cost V 8 bases and J 5 bases, with 19 bases left between them. CDR1 LNHDA and CDR2 SQIVND come from the germline V gene (reference sequence). For the CDR3, the DNA is TGTGCCAGTTCCTCCTGGACAGATACAAACGAGCAGTACTTC. Protein: CASSSWTDTNEQYF.

The V call is TRBV4-1, the J call TRBJ1-1, with D possibly matching TRBD1 (6 bases). The germline V gene encodes CDR1 MGHRA and CDR2 YSYEKL. The length of the CDR3 is 18 residues. The germline V and J ends were trimmed by 0 bases and 2 bases, with 19 bases remaining between them. For the CDR3, the DNA is TGCGCCAGCAGCCAAGAATCCCGGGGGGGCAAGGTAAACACTGAAGCTTTCTTT. This translates into CASSQESRGGKVNTEAFF.

The chain has TRBV19 and TRBJ2-3; 7 bases fit TRBD2. Germline assignment: CDR1 LNHDA and CDR2 SQIVND (reference sequence). Trimming cost V 9 bases and J 0 bases; bases outside gene matches: 6. The CDR3 has 14 residues. In DNA, the CDR3 is TGTGCCAGCCGAGCGGGGCTTAGCACAGATACGCAGTATTTT. This gives the protein CASRAGLSTDTQYF.

The rearrangement joins TRBV19 to TRBJ2-1; TRBD2 matches at 11 bases. The ends lost 4 bases at V and 2 bases at J; junction bases unmatched: 4. Germline lookup yields CDR1 LNHDA and CDR2 SQIVND (reference sequence). This CDR3 spans 16 amino acids. The CDR3 DNA is TGTGCCAGTAGTAGACAACTAGCGGGAGCCTACAATGAGCAGTTCTTC. It codes for CASSRQLAGAYNEQFF.

As for this clone: The sample has other DNA sequences that encode this CDR3 too. V gene TRBV19 combines with J gene TRBJ2-7; D remains ambiguous. The V and J ends lost 6 bases and 1 base respectively, with 10 bases between them. Germline V gene sequence: CDR1 LNHDA, CDR2 SQIVND (reference sequence). CDR3 size: 13 residues. CDR3 DNA sequence: TGTGCCAGTAGCCTGGGATCTTCCTACGAGCAGTACTTC. Its protein is CASSLGSSYEQYF.

CDR3 nucleotides: TGTGCCAGCAGTGAAGGTATGCCTGCCCATGAGCAGTTCTTC. Translated, it gives CASSEGMPAHEQFF. The V gene is TRBV6-1, the J gene TRBJ2-1; no definite D call. Germline CDR1 and CDR2: MNHNS and SASEGT. CDR3 length: 14 amino acids. Trimming took off 1 base at V and 8 bases at J, with 12 bases between the two ends.

J is TRBJ2-7 and V is TRBV28; TRBD1 matches at 8 bases. V gave up 5 bases and J gave up 1 base; unmatched junction bases: 7. This CDR3 is built from 15 residues. Germline assignment: CDR1 MDHEN and CDR2 SYDVKM. As DNA, the CDR3 is TGTGCCAGCAGTCCAAGGACAGGGTGGTCCTACGAGCAGTACTTC. This gives the protein CASSPRTGWSYEQYF.

The sample holds a few counts of this clone. Different DNA sequences within this sample yield the same CDR3. The J gene is TRBJ1-5, the V gene TRBV7-9; TRBD1 matches at 8 bases. V trimming: 5 bases; J trimming: 0 bases; junction bases outside the gene matches: 3. The V gene's germline CDR1 is SEHNR and CDR2 FQNEAQ (reference sequence). CDR3 length equals 15 residues. The CDR3 spells CASSRQGNSNQPQHF. The CDR3 DNA is TGTGCCAGCAGCCGACAGGGGAATAGCAATCAGCCCCAGCATTTT.

The chain links TRBV28 to TRBJ2-1; TRBD2 aligns across 8 bases. CDR1 and CDR2 (germline): MDHEN, SYDVKM. J gave up 3 bases and V 5 bases, and 6 bases lay outside the gene matches. There are 15 residues in the CDR3. The CDR3 loop is CASSPAGALYNEQFF. The CDR3 DNA reads TGTGCCAGCAGTCCAGCGGGAGCCCTCTACAATGAGCAGTTCTTC.

The rearrangement joins TRBV9 to TRBJ2-1; D may be TRBD1 (5 bases). From germline, CDR1 is SGDLS and CDR2 YYNGEE. Trimming shortened V by 4 bases and J by 7 bases, and 18 bases separated the two germline ends. The CDR3 spans 15 residues. This chain's CDR3 is CASSYRVQGINEQFF. In nucleotides, the CDR3 is TGTGCCAGCAGCTATCGGGTCCAGGGTATAAATGAGCAGTTCTTC. The variable domain in full, completed from reference TRBV9 and TRBJ2-1, reads DSGVTQTPKHLITATGQRVTLRCSPRSGDLSVYWYQQSLDQGLQFLIQYYNGEERAKGNILERFSAQQFPDLHSELNLSSLELGDSALYFCASSYRVQGINEQFFGPGTRLTVL.

The CDR3 sequence: CASERSGQETQYF. CDR3 nucleotides: TGCGCCAGCGAAAGGAGCGGCCAAGAGACCCAGTACTTC. V usage is TRBV5-1 and J usage is TRBJ2-5; D is perhaps TRBD2 (5 bases). Germline CDR1 reads SGHRS; CDR2 reads YFSETQ. Trimming took off 7 bases at V and 1 base at J, with 11 bases between the two ends. The CDR3 spans 13 residues. Filled out from reference TRBV5-1 and TRBJ2-5, the complete variable domain reads KAGVTQTPRYLIKTRGQQVTLSCSPISGHRSVSWYQQTPGQGLQFLFEYFSETQRNKGNFPGRFSGRQFSNSRSEMNVSTLELGDSALYLCASERSGQETQYFGPGTRLLVL.

The chain links TRBV7-9 to TRBJ2-1; 12 positions agree with TRBD2. The CDR3 is made up of 15 amino acids. Losses at the gene ends were 5 bases for V and 10 bases for J; bases not matched to a gene: 9. Germline V gene data show CDR1 as SEHNR and CDR2 as FQNEAQ (reference sequence). The CDR3 sequence is CASSLLAGGPSEQFF. DNA of the CDR3: TGTGCCAGCAGCCTCCTAGCGGGAGGGCCAAGCGAGCAGTTCTTC.

V gene TRBV19 combines with J gene TRBJ2-6; 11 nucleotides align to TRBD1. J lost 2 bases, V lost 7 bases, and 7 bases had no gene match. CDR3 length equals 17 residues. Per germline, CDR1 LNHDA and CDR2 SQIVND (reference sequence). CDR3 protein: CASTLDRGLAGANVLTF. The CDR3 bases are TGTGCCAGTACCCTGGACAGGGGGCTAGCTGGGGCCAACGTCCTGACTTTC.